These 27 T cell receptor beta chains originate from one sample sequenced in a study of T cell repertoires in cytomegalovirus infection. TCRdb ran MiXCR on the reads and lists one entry per CDR3 protein. The sample comprises 250,000 or so distinct CDR3 sequences, 15% to 20% of which are singletons, and around 43% rests with the top ten. Sequences were obtained from CD8+ T cells from PBMCs. Every receptor here comes from a human donor in good health (CMV status not recorded). Some clones in this sample may be carry-over from other donors' samples.

The chain carries TRBV20-1 and TRBJ2-7, with 8 bases aligning to TRBD2. After removal of 0 bases from V and 3 bases from J, the junction contained 7 bases not matched to a gene. The CDR3 runs 15 residues. Germline CDR1 and CDR2: DFQATT and SNEGSKA (reference sequence). As DNA, the CDR3 is TGCAGTGCTAGAGATACGCGTCTAGCGGGCTACGAGCAGTACTTC. The encoded protein is CSARDTRLAGYEQYF.

The V call is TRBV13, the J call TRBJ2-7; 7 bases match TRBD2. J gave up 2 bases and V 4 bases, and 8 bases lay outside the gene matches. CDR1 and CDR2 (germline): PRHDT, FYEKMQ (reference sequence). The CDR3 is made up of 15 amino acids. Here the CDR3 DNA reads TGTGCCAGCAGCTGGGTGCGGGGGAGTGCCTACGAGCAGTACTTC. Residues: CASSWVRGSAYEQYF.

The chain employs TRBV10-3 and TRBJ2-5, with 7 bases identical to TRBD1. This CDR3 spans 15 amino acids. Germline-derived CDR1 and CDR2 are ENHRY and SYGVKD. The V gene end was trimmed by 2 bases and the J gene end by 4 bases; junction bases not matched to a gene: 7. The CDR3 DNA reads TGTGCCATCAGTGAGGGGATACAGGGGAGAGAGACCCAGTACTTC. Amino acid sequence: CAISEGIQGRETQYF.

This clonotype was detected many times. The rearrangement joins TRBV7-8 to TRBJ2-2; 13 bases line up with TRBD2. This CDR3 is 21 amino acids long. Germline-derived CDR1 and CDR2 are SGHVS and FQNEAQ. V lost 4 bases and J lost 4; bases outside the gene matches: 18. CDR3 protein: CASSSTAPGTSGVSITGELFF. The CDR3 DNA follows: TGTGCCAGCAGCTCCACCGCCCCCGGGACTAGCGGGGTTTCCATCACCGGGGAGCTGTTTTTT.

This clonotype was counted only a few times. The chain combines TRBV5-5 with TRBJ2-7, with D possibly TRBD1 on 5 matching bases. The CDR3 sequence is 15 residues long. Trimming removed 0 bases from V and 1 base from J, with 11 bases in between. Germline-derived CDR1 and CDR2 are SGHKS and YYEKEE (reference sequence). The CDR3 here is CASSLARAVSYEQYF. In DNA, the CDR3 is TGTGCCAGCAGCTTGGCCAGGGCGGTTTCCTACGAGCAGTACTTC.

The chain links TRBV7-3 to TRBJ2-1; D might be TRBD1 (6 bases). CDR1 is SGHTA, CDR2 FQGTGA, per germline. The CDR3 covers 15 residues. V was shortened by 5 bases and J by 5 bases, with 16 bases between the two germline ends. The CDR3 is CASSPDGTSHNEQFF. The CDR3 nucleotides are TGTGCCAGCAGCCCCGACGGGACATCCCACAATGAGCAGTTCTTC.

Ten or more counts support this clonotype. This chain uses TRBV7-8 with TRBJ1-1; D may be TRBD1 (5 bases). CDR1 SGHVS and CDR2 FQNEAQ come from the germline V gene. The CDR3 consists of 15 residues. V was trimmed by 0 bases and J by 3 bases, leaving 11 bases between them. The CDR3: CASSLAGVTYTEAFF. DNA of the CDR3: TGTGCCAGCAGCTTAGCAGGGGTCACGTACACTGAAGCTTTCTTT.

This clonotype has a single count. A read error may produce the germline difference seen at one junction end. For the CDR3, the DNA is TGCGCCAGCGGCCAAGGTCGGGGGGGGGGAGCCTACGAGCAGTACTTC. This gives the protein CASGQGRGGGAYEQYF. The chain employs TRBV4-3 and TRBJ2-7; 8 nucleotides align to TRBD2. The CDR3 is 16 amino acids. Germline CDR1 is LGHNA and CDR2 is YSLEER.

The J gene is TRBJ2-1, the V gene TRBV28; 11 nucleotides match TRBD2. The germline V gene encodes CDR1 MDHEN and CDR2 SYDVKM. The CDR3 is 16 residues long. The J segment lost 5 bases and the V segment lost 5 bases, leaving 8 bases of the junction unmatched. CDR3: CASSLSGTSGNNEQFF. Written as DNA, the CDR3 is TGTGCCAGCAGTCTCTCCGGGACTAGCGGTAACAATGAGCAGTTCTTC.

This clonotype was detected many times. The chain carries TRBV28 and TRBJ2-2, with 10 bases that match TRBD1. Trimming took 6 bases from V and 4 from J; bases not matched to a gene: 14. The CDR3 is made up of 18 amino acids. CDR1 and CDR2 (germline): MDHEN, SYDVKM. The CDR3 protein is CASSSLGTGQGITGELFF. In DNA form, the CDR3 reads TGTGCCAGCAGCTCGTTGGGAACGGGACAGGGGATCACCGGGGAGCTGTTTTTT.

V gene TRBV12-3 or TRBV12-4 combines with J gene TRBJ2-1; D could derive from TRBD1 or TRBD2 (5 bases each). Trimming removed 1 base at V and 3 bases at J, with 16 bases between. This CDR3 comprises 17 residues. The CDR3 DNA reads as TGTGCCAGCAGTTTAGGGGACCTACCGGGCCGCTACAATGAGCAGTTCTTC. This gives the protein CASSLGDLPGRYNEQFF.

This clonotype was counted between two and nine times. The V call is TRBV28, the J call TRBJ2-3; D perhaps matches TRBD2 (7 bases). The V end was cut by 6 bases, the J end by 3 bases, with 16 bases between. Germline V lookup: CDR1 MDHEN, CDR2 SYDVKM. This CDR3 contains 15 residues. CDR3 loop: CASSPRGGSTDTQYF. The CDR3 coding sequence is TGTGCCAGCAGCCCTAGGGGGGGTTCGACAGATACGCAGTATTTT.

This clonotype has ten or more counts. The V and J genes are TRBV7-9 and TRBJ2-7; D assignment may be TRBD1 or TRBD2 (5 bases each). Per germline, CDR1 SEHNR and CDR2 FQNEAQ (reference sequence). V lost 4 bases, J lost 2 bases, and 12 bases lay in between. This CDR3 spans 14 amino acids. Written as DNA, the CDR3 is TGTGCCAGCAGCTCGCCCGGGGCAACCTACGAGCAGTACTTC. Protein sequence: CASSSPGATYEQYF.

This clonotype appeared many times. This sequence joins TRBV12-5 and TRBJ1-1, with D perhaps TRBD1 (6 bases). The germline V and J ends were trimmed by 2 bases and 0 bases, with 13 bases remaining between them. Germline V lookup: CDR1 LGHNT, CDR2 FRNRAP. This CDR3 has 16 amino acids. The CDR3 here is CASGLTGIEMNTEAFF. The DNA of the CDR3 is TGTGCTAGTGGTTTGACAGGGATTGAAATGAACACTGAAGCTTTCTTT. Based on the CDR3 plus reference TRBV12-5 and TRBJ1-1, the full variable domain is DARVTQTPRHKVTEMGQEVTMRCQPILGHNTVFWYRQTMMQGLELLAYFRNRAPLDDSGMPKDRFSAEMPDATLATLKIQPSEPRDSAVYFCASGLTGIEMNTEAFFGQGTRLTVV.

CDR3 in DNA: TGTGCCAGCAGCTCGCGATCGGGGGGGCTCAGGCCGATCGATACGCAGTATTTT. It specifies CASSSRSGGLRPIDTQYF. This chain joins TRBV7-2 and TRBJ2-3; 8 bases align to TRBD2. V was clipped by 4 bases and J by 6 bases; unmatched bases: 18. The germline V gene encodes CDR1 SGHTA and CDR2 FQGNSA. The CDR3 length is 18 residues.

This clonotype has ten or more counts. CDR3 nucleotide sequence: TGTGCCAGCAGCAATACAGGGTCTTCTTTCTCCACTGAAGCTTTCTTT. The encoded protein is CASSNTGSSFSTEAFF. The rearrangement links TRBV7-6 to TRBJ1-1; a possible D gene is TRBD1 (6 bases). This CDR3 region has 16 residues. Germline-derived CDR1 and CDR2 are SGHVS and FNYEAQ. Trimming took off 5 bases at V and 4 bases at J, with 20 bases between the two ends.

This clonotype occurred a few times. This sequence joins TRBV7-6 and TRBJ2-7; D perhaps matches TRBD2 (8 bases). CDR1 and CDR2 from the germline V gene are SGHVS and FNYEAQ. This CDR3 is 14 amino acids long. Trimming removed 5 bases from V and 5 bases from J, with 16 bases in between. The CDR3 bases are TGTGCCAGCAGCCCGACAGGGCGGGGGGACGAGCAGTACTTC. Translating it yields CASSPTGRGDEQYF.

The chain is built from TRBV9 and TRBJ1-2; 7 positions agree with TRBD1. This CDR3 has 13 residues. The germline V gene encodes CDR1 SGDLS and CDR2 YYNGEE. V dropped 4 bases and J dropped 8; count of bases not matched to a gene: 8. The CDR3 DNA reads as TGTGCCAGCAGCTCCGGACAGGTTGAGGGCTACACCTTC. Protein product: CASSSGQVEGYTF.

This clonotype was seen ten or more times. J is TRBJ2-1 and V is TRBV6-4; TRBD2 agrees at 8 bases. Germline lookup yields CDR1 MRHNA and CDR2 SNTAGT. With 0 bases clipped from V and 6 bases from J, the junction kept 4 bases outside the gene matches. CDR3 size: 15 residues. CDR3 bases: TGTGCCAGCAGTGACTCCCTGAGCGGGGGCAATGAGCAGTTCTTC. Protein sequence: CASSDSLSGGNEQFF.

In this sample, this clonotype turned up a few times. The chain joins TRBV27 to TRBJ2-5; 7 positions match TRBD2. There are 14 residues in the CDR3. After removal of 6 bases from V and 1 base from J, the junction contained 5 bases not matched to a gene. Germline V lookup: CDR1 MNHEY, CDR2 SMNVEV (reference sequence). Written as DNA, the CDR3 is TGTGCCAGCAGCCCCCGGGGGGTCCAAGAGACCCAGTACTTC. Its protein is CASSPRGVQETQYF.

The chain carries TRBV2 and TRBJ1-2; possible D gene TRBD1, 6 bases. The germline CDR1 and CDR2 sequences are SNHLY and FYNNEI. The CDR3 is made up of 15 amino acids. Deletions cut 6 bases from V and 7 bases from J, with 21 bases between. The CDR3 DNA reads TGTGCCAGCAGCCCCGCGGGGGGGGCTAGGTCTGGCTACACCTTC. Residues: CASSPAGGARSGYTF. The complete variable domain, with remaining parts taken from reference TRBV2 and TRBJ1-2, reads EPEVTQTPSHQVTQMGQEVILRCVPISNHLYFYWYRQILGQKVEFLVSFYNNEISEKSEIFDDQFSVERPDGSNFTLKIRSTKLEDSAMYFCASSPAGGARSGYTFGSGTRLTVV.

This chain connects TRBV11-2 to TRBJ2-1, with D possibly matching TRBD2 (7 bases). V was pared by 3 bases and J by 13 bases, with 16 bases between. This CDR3 comprises 13 residues. CDR1 and CDR2 (germline): SGHAT, FQNNGV. The CDR3 DNA reads TGTGCCAGCAGCTTGGGAGGGTCAGGGGATCAGTTCTTC. It is translated as CASSLGGSGDQFF.

The gene calls are TRBV6-5 and TRBJ2-1, with D perhaps matching TRBD2 (7 bases). CDR3 length equals 17 residues. V dropped 2 bases and J dropped 8 bases, with 22 bases sitting between them. CDR1 is MNHEY, CDR2 SVGAGI, per germline. CDR3 nucleotide sequence: TGTGCCAGCAGTTACGGGGGGGTCGCTAGTGGGGGCGATGAGCAGTTCTTC. Its protein product is CASSYGGVASGGDEQFF.

This clonotype turned up a few times. This chain links TRBV7-9 with TRBJ2-5; 10 bases match TRBD1. The CDR3 totals 20 residues. Germline lookup yields CDR1 SEHNR and CDR2 FQNEAQ (reference sequence). V was clipped by 1 base and J by 4 bases; unmatched bases: 18. CDR3 amino acids: CASSLESHDRGLPQRETQYF. Here the CDR3 DNA reads TGTGCCAGCAGCTTAGAGAGTCACGACAGGGGGCTTCCCCAAAGAGAGACCCAGTACTTC.

The chain joins TRBV7-9 to TRBJ2-3; 9 bases are shared with TRBD1. CDR1 and CDR2 from the germline V gene are SEHNR and FQNEAQ (reference sequence). J gave up 4 bases and V 4 bases, and 12 bases lay outside the gene matches. The CDR3 sequence is 17 residues long. This chain's CDR3 is CASSSTPGQGIADTQYF. The CDR3 region has the DNA TGTGCCAGCAGCTCCACGCCGGGACAGGGTATTGCAGATACGCAGTATTTT.

CDR3 DNA: TGCAGTGCTAGAGATGCACCGGGACAGAGGTCCTACGAGCAGTACTTC. Translated: CSARDAPGQRSYEQYF. V is TRBV20-1 and J is TRBJ2-7, with 7 bases identical to TRBD1. V shed 0 bases, J shed 1 base, and the junction held 9 bases outside the gene matches. Germline loops: CDR1 DFQATT, CDR2 SNEGSKA (reference sequence). The CDR3 runs to 16 residues.

This clonotype was counted between two and nine times. V gene TRBV20-1 combines with J gene TRBJ1-6; unclear D gene. CDR3 size: 14 residues. Germline CDR1 is DFQATT and CDR2 is SNEGSKA (reference sequence). V lost 0 bases to trimming and J lost 10 bases, with 13 bases between them. The CDR3 is CSARDQAGSSPLHF. The DNA for the CDR3 is TGCAGTGCTAGAGATCAGGCAGGTTCCTCACCCCTCCACTTT.